The 17 T cell receptor beta chains listed next were all sequenced from one sample in a study of metastatic and nonmetastatic thyroid tumors. Patients had received no treatment of any kind before thyroid surgery. TCRdb called clones again from the PCR reads with MiXCR. The sample holds 4,500 to 6,500 clones, 28% seen once. The sample consisted of adjacent normal tissue. Source of these receptors: a female donor with papillary thyroid cancer or a benign thyroid nodule (not recorded which). Some clones in this sample may be carry-over from other donors' samples.

The sample holds a few counts of this clone. The rearrangement links TRBV20-1 to TRBJ2-5, with 8 bases identical to TRBD1. Trimming took 6 bases from V and 4 from J; bases not matched to a gene: 13. The CDR3 extends over 15 amino acids. CDR1 is DFQATT and CDR2 is SNEGSKA in the germline V gene (reference sequence). In nucleotides, the CDR3 is TGCAGTGCCAGATCCTACAGGGGGTGGAGAGAGACCCAGTACTTC. Its protein is CSARSYRGWRETQYF.

A few counts support this clone. This chain joins TRBV7-2 and TRBJ2-7; TRBD1 matches 8 bases. The CDR3 sequence is 14 residues long. With 5 bases clipped from V and 3 bases from J, the junction kept 6 bases outside the gene matches. Germline V gives CDR1 SGHTA, CDR2 FQGNSA. Here the CDR3 reads CASSLGQGVYEQYF. The CDR3 DNA follows: TGTGCCAGCAGCCTAGGACAGGGCGTCTACGAGCAGTACTTC.

The chain carries TRBV11-2 and TRBJ2-3; D unresolved. Between the trimmed V and J ends, which lost 8 bases and 2 bases, there was a span of 20 bases. The CDR3 has 16 amino acids. CDR1 and CDR2 (germline): SGHAT, FQNNGV. The CDR3 loop is CASGIGGGTYTDTQYF. The CDR3 DNA sequence: TGTGCCAGCGGCATTGGTGGCGGAACATACACAGATACGCAGTATTTT.

The chain combines TRBV5-5 with TRBJ1-2; D may be TRBD1 (5 bases). This CDR3 has 14 residues. Per the germline V gene, CDR1 is SGHKS and CDR2 is YYEKEE (reference sequence). Trimming took off 3 bases at V and 3 bases at J, with 12 bases between the two ends. The DNA for the CDR3 is TGTGCCAGCAGCTCCGGGGGTTACGACTATGGCTACACCTTC. Its translation: CASSSGGYDYGYTF.

V and J are TRBV28 and TRBJ1-1; possible D gene TRBD1, 6 bases. Trimming cost V 6 bases and J 4 bases, with 24 bases left between them. The V gene's germline CDR1 is MDHEN and CDR2 SYDVKM. The CDR3 spans 17 residues. In nucleotides, the CDR3 is TGTGCCAGCAGCCCAGCCGTGTCGGGGGCGCAGGGCACTGAAGCTTTCTTT. Protein sequence: CASSPAVSGAQGTEAFF.

The V gene is TRBV7-2, the J gene TRBJ1-4, with D uncertain. The ends were cut back, 3 bases at V and 8 bases at J, with 10 bases in the middle. Germline V gene lookup returns CDR1 SGHTA and CDR2 FQGNSA. This CDR3 comprises 13 residues. This CDR3 reads CASSFAWEEKLFF. The CDR3 DNA reads as TGTGCCAGCAGCTTCGCATGGGAGGAAAAACTGTTTTTT.

This clone is categorized as medium-sized. The V call is TRBV28, the J call TRBJ1-5; D gene uncertain. Trimming removed 2 bases at V and 0 bases at J, with 8 bases between. This CDR3 has 15 amino acids. From germline, CDR1 is MDHEN and CDR2 SYDVKM. CDR3 sequence: CASSLAGYSNQPQHF. CDR3 coding DNA: TGTGCCAGCAGTTTAGCTGGTTATAGCAATCAGCCCCAGCATTTT.

The count of this clone is one. The V call is TRBV20-1, the J call TRBJ2-5; D uncertain. Germline assignment: CDR1 DFQATT and CDR2 SNEGSKA (reference sequence). V lost 6 bases and J 4 bases, leaving 21 bases between the germline ends. CDR3 length: 15 residues. The DNA for the CDR3 is TGCAGTGCCAGATCCTACAGTGGGTGGAGAGAGACCCAGTACTTC. It yields the protein CSARSYSGWRETQYF.

This clone was detected a few times. The CDR3 is CASSAGHGTTEAFF. As DNA, the CDR3 is TGTGCCAGCAGTGCGGGACATGGGACCACTGAAGCTTTCTTT. This rearrangement joins TRBV27 to TRBJ1-1; a weak D match, TRBD1 (6 bases). CDR1 is MNHEY and CDR2 is SMNVEV in the germline V gene (reference sequence). The CDR3 is 14 residues long. V lost 5 bases to trimming and J lost 4 bases, with 14 bases between them.

This clone qualifies as medium-sized (0.01 to 0.1%). The CDR3 bases are TGCAGTGCTAGAGGCGAGATTTGGGCTTTCTTT. Translating it yields CSARGEIWAFF. V is TRBV20-1 and J is TRBJ1-1; D call uncertain. Trimming shortened V by 1 base and J by 11 bases, and 11 bases separated the two germline ends. The germline V gene has CDR1 DFQATT and CDR2 SNEGSKA (reference sequence). This CDR3 region has 11 residues.

This clone has only a few counts. V usage is TRBV30 and J usage is TRBJ2-3, with D unclear. This CDR3 is 13 amino acids long. The germline V gene has CDR1 GTSNPN and CDR2 SVGIG (reference sequence). Trimming shortened V by 0 bases and J by 2 bases, and 6 bases separated the two germline ends. The CDR3 coding sequence is TGTGCCTGGAGTGTCGACTTCACAGATACGCAGTATTTT. Its translation: CAWSVDFTDTQYF.

In its sample, this clone was seen many times. The sample has other DNA sequences that encode this CDR3 too. This chain uses TRBV19 with TRBJ2-1, with a possible D match to TRBD2 (7 bases). Trimming took 3 bases from V and 8 from J, leaving 11 bases between them. Germline assignment: CDR1 LNHDA and CDR2 SQIVND (reference sequence). The CDR3 totals 13 residues. CDR3 DNA sequence: TGTGCCAGTAGTATCGGGGGGCCCCATGAGCAGTTCTTC. It codes for CASSIGGPHEQFF.

This clone has a handful of counts. The chain carries TRBV29-1 and TRBJ2-1, with no clear D. V was shortened by 3 bases and J by 7 bases, with 10 bases between the two germline ends. CDR3 length equals 12 residues. Germline CDR1 reads SQVTM; CDR2 reads ANQGSEA. The CDR3 coding sequence is TGCAGCGTTGATCTCGGTTGGAATGAGCAGTTCTTC. It yields the protein CSVDLGWNEQFF.

This chain links TRBV4-2 with TRBJ2-7; TRBD2 aligns across 8 bases. In germline, CDR1 is LGHNA, CDR2 YNFKEQ. J was trimmed by 2 bases and V by 5 bases; bases with no gene match: 14. CDR3 length equals 17 residues. CDR3 sequence (DNA): TGTGCCAGCAGCGCGGGTAGTAGCGGGACTTTCCCCTACGAGCAGTACTTC. Protein: CASSAGSSGTFPYEQYF.

In this sample, this clone is medium-sized. V gene TRBV18 combines with J gene TRBJ2-1; the D is unclear. CDR3 length: 13 residues. CDR1 is KGHSH and CDR2 is LQKENI in the germline V gene. V lost 4 bases and J 7 bases, leaving 11 bases between the germline ends. The CDR3, as DNA: TGTGCCAGCTCACGTAGACTGACTAATGAGCAGTTCTTC. Translation: CASSRRLTNEQFF.

Regarding this clone: A read error may be the cause here, since a much bigger clone is one base away. The chain has TRBV7-2 and TRBJ1-1; D is perhaps TRBD1 (5 bases). CDR1 and CDR2 (germline): SGHTA, FQGNSA. CDR3 length: 13 amino acids. With 7 bases removed from V and 5 bases from J, the gap between germline ends came to 14 bases. The CDR3 nucleotides read TGTGCCAGCACCAAAGGGACGTGTACTGAAGCTTTCTTT. Translating gives CASTKGTCTEAFF.

In this sample, this clone turned up a few times. The chain links TRBV27 to TRBJ1-1, with D possibly TRBD1 on 6 matching bases. Per the germline V gene, CDR1 is MNHEY and CDR2 is SMNVEV (reference sequence). This CDR3 is 13 amino acids long. V gave up 6 bases and J gave up 4 bases, with 12 bases separating them. CDR3 residues: CASSYRTATEAFF. DNA of the CDR3: TGTGCCAGCAGCTACCGGACAGCCACTGAAGCTTTCTTT.